A selection of T cell receptor beta chains follows, all from one sample in a study of cytomegalovirus exposure and HLA in healthy donors. Sequencing was performed with immunoSEQ multiplex PCR; in TCRdb, only in-frame clones are kept and a portion is missing. The profile covers roughly 200,000 clones, with approximately 9.5% appearing a single time and 1% to 1.5% taken by the ten largest. Sequenced sample: PBMCs. These receptor sequences come from a woman in her 30s in good health and CMV-seropositive. The CDR3 runs from the conserved cysteine through the conserved F or W. A D gene is named only where the DNA matches it firmly. A clone size is listed for some rows: how often the clone was seen (once, few, many), or a class if it is expanded.

TGTGCCAGCAGTGACTCGTACTGGAGCTCCTACAATGAGCAGTTCTTC,CASSDSYWSSYNEQFF,TRBJ2-1,NA,TRBV6-4,NA
TGTGCCAGCAGTTTACCGGGACTAGCGGGGTACACCGGGGAGCTGTTTTTT,CASSLPGLAGYTGELFF,TRBJ2-2,NA,TRBV27,TRBD2
TGTGCCAGCCGCGACCTACGTAGAGGGAAGGAAAAACTGTTTTTT,CASRDLRRGKEKLFF,TRBJ1-4,NA,TRBV5-8,NA
TGCGCCAGCAGCCAACAAGAGGGATATGGCTACACCTTC,CASSQQEGYGYTF,TRBJ1-2,few,TRBV4-1,NA
TGTGCCAGCTCGTCACAGGGAAGCAATCAGCCCCAGCATTTT,CASSSQGSNQPQHF,TRBJ1-5,NA,TRBV18,NA
TGTGCCAGCTCACAGAGGGAGACAGGGAAGGGCACTGAAGCTTTCTTT,CASSQRETGKGTEAFF,TRBJ1-1,few,TRBV18,TRBD1
TGTGCCAGCTCGACCGGAGACAGGGTCTATGGCTACACCTTC,CASSTGDRVYGYTF,TRBJ1-2,few,TRBV18,TRBD1
TGTGCCAGCAGCTTTGGGGGGAAGCAGTTCTTC,CASSFGGKQFF,TRBJ2-1,NA,TRBV5-6,NA
TGTGCCAGCAGCCCTGTAACAGGGGGCGCGTATGGCTACACCTTC,CASSPVTGGAYGYTF,TRBJ1-2,NA,TRBV11-2,TRBD1
TGTGCCAGCAGTGGGGGGGGTAACTATGGCTACACCTTC,CASSGGGNYGYTF,TRBJ1-2,NA,TRBV6-4,NA
TGTGCCAGTAGTATGAGTTGGGGGCCGAACACTGAAGCTTTCTTT,CASSMSWGPNTEAFF,TRBJ1-1,NA,TRBV19,NA
TGTGCCAGCAGTGAGAGCACCGGGGAGCTGTTTTTT,CASSESTGELFF,TRBJ2-2,few,TRBV2,NA
TGTGCCAGCTCACCAATTAGTCGGGGTAGGAACACTGAAGCTTTCTTT,CASSPISRGRNTEAFF,TRBJ1-1,NA,TRBV18,NA
TGCGCCAGCAGCTCCCTAGCGGGAGTGAACGAGCAGTACTTC,CASSSLAGVNEQYF,TRBJ2-7,NA,TRBV5-1,TRBD2
TGTGCCAGCAGTGGGGGGGGCGATGAGCAGTTCTTC,CASSGGGDEQFF,TRBJ2-1,once,TRBV2,NA
TGTGCCAGTCGACAGGATCCGAGTGGGGCCAACGTCCTGACTTTC,CASRQDPSGANVLTF,TRBJ2-6,NA,TRBV19,NA
TGTGCCAGTAGTAGTTCAGGGTCCGAGCAGTACTTC,CASSSSGSEQYF,TRBJ2-7,few,TRBV19,NA
TGTGCCAGCAGCTTGTATTTTCCGGGAGGGCCGCTGGAGACCCAGTACTTC,CASSLYFPGGPLETQYF,TRBJ2-5,few,TRBV5-6,TRBD2
TGCGCCAACCTGAAGGACAGGGTGTCCTACGAGCAGTACTTC,CANLKDRVSYEQYF,TRBJ2-7,NA,TRBV4-1,TRBD1
TGTGCCAGCAGCTTGACAGGGTCGGGTGGTACGCAGTATTTT,CASSLTGSGGTQYF,TRBJ2-3,NA,TRBV5-4,NA
TGCGCCAGCAGCCAAGTGGGACTTAGCACAGATACGCAGTATTTT,CASSQVGLSTDTQYF,TRBJ2-3,few,TRBV4-1,NA
TGTGCCAGCAGCTTAGGCACAGGAAAACCAAATCAGCCCCAGCATTTT,CASSLGTGKPNQPQHF,TRBJ1-5,NA,TRBV7-9,NA
TGTGCCAGCAGTAAGGTGCGTGGCGGCGGGGTTTCCTACGAGCAGTACTTC,CASSKVRGGGVSYEQYF,TRBJ2-7,few,TRBV2,NA
TGTGCCTGGAGTGAGGGGCCTGAAGCTTTCTTT,CAWSEGPEAFF,TRBJ1-1,NA,TRBV30,NA
TGTGCCAGCAGCCAAGTAGGGGGAGAAGGGTACGAGCAGTACTTC,CASSQVGGEGYEQYF,TRBJ2-7,NA,TRBV4-2,NA
TGCGCCAGCAGCCGAAACCCTAGCGGGAGCCAAGAGACCCAGTACTTC,CASSRNPSGSQETQYF,TRBJ2-5,few,TRBV4-1,TRBD2
TGTGCCAGAAGACTGGCGGGGGGCCCTGAAGCTTTCTTT,CARRLAGGPEAFF,TRBJ1-1,few,TRBV5-3,NA
TGTGCCAGCAGCCAAGATATGGCAGGGCAAACTGATTCACCCCTCCACTTT,CASSQDMAGQTDSPLHF,TRBJ1-6,NA,TRBV4-2,NA
TGTGCCATCGGAGGACAGGGAACGACTGAAGCTTTCTTT,CAIGGQGTTEAFF,TRBJ1-1,few,TRBV10-3,TRBD1
TGTGCCAGCATCCGACAGGGCTACGAGCAGTACTTC,CASIRQGYEQYF,TRBJ2-7,NA,TRBV2,TRBD1
TGTGCCAGCACCCCGGGGGGGGGCTACGAGCAGTACTTC,CASTPGGGYEQYF,TRBJ2-7,few,TRBV6-6,TRBD2
TGTGCCAGCAGCTTAGGCGGGGAGGGCATTCAGTACTTC,CASSLGGEGIQYF,TRBJ2-4,NA,TRBV11-1,TRBD2
TGCGCCAGCAGCCTATCAGACTTACGCACAGATACGCAGTATTTT,CASSLSDLRTDTQYF,TRBJ2-3,NA,TRBV5-1,NA
TGTGCCAGCAGCCGAGTGGACCGGGAAAACAATGAGCAGTTCTTC,CASSRVDRENNEQFF,TRBJ2-1,few,TRBV14,NA
TGTGCCACCAGCAGAGCCCTCCGACTAGATTCCTACGAGCAGTACTTC,CATSRALRLDSYEQYF,TRBJ2-7,NA,TRBV15,NA
TGTGCCAGTAGTCCGGACAGGTCGAACACTGAAGCTTTCTTT,CASSPDRSNTEAFF,TRBJ1-1,NA,TRBV19,TRBD1
TGTGCCACGGGGACAGGTCTTGGCTACACCTTC,CATGTGLGYTF,TRBJ1-2,few,TRBV25-1,TRBD1
TGCGCCAGCAGTGAGAACAGGGGCATATCCTACGAGCAGTACTTC,CASSENRGISYEQYF,TRBJ2-7,few,TRBV10-1,TRBD1
TGTGCCAGCAGCTTTTTTCCGCCGGAGCTCTCTGGAAACACCATATATTTT,CASSFFPPELSGNTIYF,TRBJ1-3,NA,TRBV5-6,NA
TGTGCCAGCAGCCCCATGGGACAGCTAAACACTGAAGCTTTCTTT,CASSPMGQLNTEAFF,TRBJ1-1,few,TRBV7-6,TRBD1
TGTGCCAGCAGCGCCCAGACAGGGGGTACAGATACGCAGTATTTT,CASSAQTGGTDTQYF,TRBJ2-3,NA,TRBV9,TRBD1
TGTGCCAGCAGCTTACACGGGACAGGGACAGATACGCAGTATTTT,CASSLHGTGTDTQYF,TRBJ2-3,few,TRBV11-2,TRBD1
TGTGCCAGCAGCTTGATGGGACAGGGGACTTACGAGCAGTACTTC,CASSLMGQGTYEQYF,TRBJ2-7,NA,TRBV5-4,TRBD1
TGTGCCAGCAGCTCAAAGGACAGGGCTGTAAAGCTCAACTATGGCTACACCTTC,CASSSKDRAVKLNYGYTF,TRBJ1-2,few,TRBV5-4,TRBD1
TGCGCCAGCAGCTTTCTGTCGAACACTGAAGCTTTCTTT,CASSFLSNTEAFF,TRBJ1-1,few,TRBV5-1,NA
TGTGCCAGCAGCCGAAGACGGGGCTCCTACAATGAGCAGTTCTTC,CASSRRRGSYNEQFF,TRBJ2-1,NA,TRBV11-1,NA
TGTGCCAGCAGCCCATGGCTAGCGCTCTCCTACGAGCAGTACTTC,CASSPWLALSYEQYF,TRBJ2-7,NA,TRBV7-9,NA
TGTGCCAGCAGCGTAGGCCCGGGAGAAGAGACCCAGTACTTC,CASSVGPGEETQYF,TRBJ2-5,NA,TRBV9,NA